Here is one T cell receptor beta chain with its context. Sequencing used immunoSEQ multiplex PCR; TCRdb keeps in-frame clones, though not all of them. The sample holds 50,000 to 65,000 clones, approximately 86% seen once. The CDR3 is 16 residues long. Deletions cut 1 base from V and 0 bases from J, with 11 bases between. The V gene's germline CDR1 is SGHNT and CDR2 YYREEE (reference sequence). These data are taken from a study of OX40 agonist ivuxolimab in advanced cancers. The specimen comprised CD4+ or CD8+ T cells sorted from blood, sampled in a trial of the OX40 agonist ivuxolimab. The gene calls are TRBV5-4 and TRBJ2-1; D is unresolved. The source of this sequence is an adult with an advanced solid tumor such as melanoma, head and neck, liver or kidney cancer. This CDR3 is CASSLKGFSSYNEQFF. CDR3 DNA: TGTGCCAGCAGCTTGAAGGGCTTCAGCTCCTACAATGAGCAGTTCTTC.